A single sample is the source of the 25 T cell receptor beta chains below, sequenced in a study of T cell changes during pregnancy in multiple sclerosis. The protocol was immunoSEQ multiplex PCR, while the TCRdb copy is restricted to in-frame clones and leaves out a portion. The table includes around 57,000 clones, 92% detected once. This material consisted of CD4+ T cells from peripheral blood mononuclear cells, taken after pregnancy. These receptors were obtained from a female donor in good health, enrolled as a control in a pregnancy study.

The chain uses TRBV6-6 and TRBJ2-3; D might be TRBD2 (5 bases). V dropped 9 bases and J dropped 3 bases, with 16 bases sitting between them. Germline CDR1 reads MNHNY; CDR2 reads SVGAGI (reference sequence). The CDR3 runs to 14 residues. CDR3 region: CASSGGLDTDTQYF. CDR3 sequence (DNA): TGTGCCAGTTCGGGTGGACTGGATACAGATACGCAGTATTTT.

This chain connects TRBV29-1 to TRBJ2-2; unclear D gene. Trimming removed 4 bases from V and 4 bases from J, with 7 bases in between. In germline, CDR1 is SQVTM, CDR2 ANQGSEA. CDR3 size: 12 residues. The CDR3 DNA reads as TGCAGCGTTGTCCCGGGCACCGGGGAGCTGTTTTTT. Translation: CSVVPGTGELFF.

This chain links TRBV27 with TRBJ1-6, with D maybe TRBD1 (6 bases). Germline V lookup: CDR1 MNHEY, CDR2 SMNVEV (reference sequence). The CDR3 extends over 12 amino acids. Trimming shortened V by 6 bases and J by 8 bases, and 8 bases separated the two germline ends. CDR3 nucleotides: TGTGCCAGCAGGTCAGGGGATTCACCCCTCCACTTT. Amino acids: CASRSGDSPLHF.

The gene calls are TRBV5-3 and TRBJ2-6; 10 bases match TRBD1. TRBV5-3 falls under the ORF class, with uncertain function. The CDR3 is 18 amino acids. J gave up 2 bases and V 1 base, and 6 bases lay outside the gene matches. For the CDR3, the DNA is TGTGCCAGAAGCTTGCCCATCGGACAGGGGGCTGGGGCCAACGTCCTGACTTTC. This codes for CARSLPIGQGAGANVLTF.

This rearrangement joins TRBV18 to TRBJ2-6; D gene ambiguous. The CDR3 consists of 17 residues. Trimming removed 2 bases from V and 1 base from J, with 12 bases in between. CDR1 and CDR2 from the germline V gene are KGHSH and LQKENI. CDR3 nucleotides: TGTGCCAGCTCACCATTGGTACGCGCTTCTGGGGCCAACGTCCTGACTTTC. The encoded protein is CASSPLVRASGANVLTF.

The genes are TRBV30 and TRBJ2-1, with D possibly matching TRBD2 (5 bases). CDR1 is GTSNPN, CDR2 SVGIG, per germline (reference sequence). This CDR3 comprises 13 residues. Trimming pared 4 bases from V and 4 bases from J, leaving 11 bases between. CDR3 sequence (DNA): TGTGCCTGGAATCGCGAGGGTTACAATGAGCAGTTCTTC. Translation: CAWNREGYNEQFF.

The chain carries TRBV27 and TRBJ2-4; tentatively, D is TRBD1 (6 bases). The CDR3 is made up of 16 amino acids. The germline V and J ends were trimmed by 5 bases and 2 bases, with 16 bases remaining between them. Germline V CDR1 and CDR2: MNHEY, SMNVEV (reference sequence). The CDR3 region is CASSTSKQGSKNIQYF. The DNA for the CDR3 is TGTGCCAGCAGTACCTCGAAACAGGGATCCAAAAACATTCAGTACTTC.

The rearrangement links TRBV6-6 to TRBJ2-7; TRBD1 matches at 7 bases. V trimming: 4 bases; J trimming: 2 bases; junction bases outside the gene matches: 11. Germline V gene lookup returns CDR1 MNHNY and CDR2 SVGAGI (reference sequence). This CDR3 region has 16 residues. Here the CDR3 reads CASSSGTAQSPYEQYF. In DNA form, the CDR3 reads TGTGCCAGCAGTTCCGGGACAGCCCAAAGTCCCTACGAGCAGTACTTC.

This rearrangement joins TRBV28 to TRBJ2-3; TRBD2 is a possible D gene (5 bases). With 5 bases removed from V and 6 bases from J, the gap between germline ends came to 18 bases. The CDR3 is 15 residues long. Germline V gene lookup returns CDR1 MDHEN and CDR2 SYDVKM. The CDR3 here is CASSVTSSLGDTQYF. CDR3 in DNA: TGTGCCAGCAGTGTTACTAGTTCCCTCGGGGATACGCAGTATTTT.

CDR3 amino acids: CASSYFMTGPGNTIYF. CDR3 nucleotide sequence: TGTGCCAGCAGTTACTTCATGACAGGGCCCGGAAACACCATATATTTT. This rearrangement joins TRBV6-5 to TRBJ1-3; 7 bases are a match to TRBD1. This CDR3 has 16 residues. Trimming at V came to 1 base and at J to 4 bases, leaving 7 bases not matched to a gene. The germline CDR1 and CDR2 sequences are MNHEY and SVGAGI.

The J gene is TRBJ2-3, the V gene TRBV7-3; D is possibly TRBD2 (6 bases). Trimming left V 2 bases short and J 3 bases short, with 9 bases between. The CDR3 spans 14 residues. CDR1 and CDR2 (germline): SGHTA, FQGTGA. CDR3 sequence: CASSLLATTDTQYF. CDR3 DNA sequence: TGTGCCAGCAGCTTACTAGCGACTACAGATACGCAGTATTTT.

The chain joins TRBV7-2 to TRBJ1-1; 8 bases match TRBD1. Germline CDR1 is SGHTA and CDR2 is FQGNSA. V shed 3 bases, J shed 5 bases, and the junction held 5 bases outside the gene matches. This CDR3 comprises 14 residues. The CDR3 is CASSLDYRGTEAFF. The CDR3 region has the DNA TGTGCCAGCAGCTTGGACTACAGGGGGACTGAAGCTTTCTTT.

This sequence joins TRBV5-6 and TRBJ2-7; D gene unclear. V lost 0 bases and J lost 0, with 7 bases in between. The CDR3 length is 14 residues. In germline, CDR1 is SGHDT, CDR2 YYEEEE. CDR3 DNA sequence: TGTGCCAGCAGCTTGGTCCCAGGCTCCTACGAGCAGTACTTC. Translation gives CASSLVPGSYEQYF.

The V gene is TRBV28, the J gene TRBJ2-5, with TRBD1 matching over 9 bases. The CDR3 has 14 residues. CDR1 and CDR2 (germline): MDHEN, SYDVKM. Trimming removed 4 bases from V and 4 bases from J; junction bases left unmatched: 4. CDR3 coding DNA: TGTGCCAGCAGTTCCCGACAGGGGGGAGAGACCCAGTACTTC. This gives the protein CASSSRQGGETQYF.

CDR3 nucleotides: TGTGCCAGCCGTCGAGCGGAGACCACAGATACGCAGTATTTT. Amino acids: CASRRAETTDTQYF. J is TRBJ2-3 and V is TRBV7-2; D is perhaps TRBD2 (5 bases). Germline CDR1 SGHTA, CDR2 FQGNSA. Between the trimmed V and J ends, which lost 8 bases and 2 bases, there was a span of 14 bases. The CDR3 has 14 amino acids.

This clone has just one count. The chain combines TRBV7-3 with TRBJ2-2; D may be TRBD1 (6 bases). Germline V gene sequence: CDR1 SGHTA, CDR2 FQGTGA. This CDR3 contains 17 residues. Trimming removed 5 bases from V and 2 bases from J, with 18 bases in between. The CDR3 region has the DNA TGTGCCAGCAGCCAATCGGGGCAGGGGCCTAACACCGGGGAGCTGTTTTTT. Translating it yields CASSQSGQGPNTGELFF.

The chain combines TRBV4-3 with TRBJ2-7, with 8 nucleotides matching TRBD2. The CDR3 is 12 residues long. V was pared by 8 bases and J by 6 bases, with 6 bases of the junction left unmatched. The germline V gene has CDR1 LGHNA and CDR2 YSLEER. The CDR3 DNA sequence: TGCGCCAGCCCCGCGGGGGGCGGCGAGCAGTACTTC. Translated: CASPAGGGEQYF.

The DNA of the CDR3 is TGTGCCAGCATGAGGGCCCCGAACACTGAAGCTTTCTTT. Amino acid sequence: CASMRAPNTEAFF. The rearrangement uses TRBV2 and TRBJ1-1; D not resolved. The germline gives CDR1 SNHLY, CDR2 FYNNEI. V was cut by 7 bases and J by 1 base, with 10 bases left in between. The CDR3 is made up of 13 amino acids.

The J gene is TRBJ2-3, the V gene TRBV4-3; TRBD1 might be the D (5 bases). Per the germline V gene, CDR1 is LGHNA and CDR2 is YSLEER. V shed 1 base and J shed 3 bases, with 11 bases lying between them. The CDR3 is made up of 15 amino acids. The CDR3 bases are TGCGCCAGCAGCCAAGTGCAGGGAATAACAGATACGCAGTATTTT. This codes for CASSQVQGITDTQYF.

The chain uses TRBV2 and TRBJ1-5; D is ambiguous. CDR1 is SNHLY, CDR2 FYNNEI, per germline. The CDR3 is 13 amino acids. Trimming took 7 bases from V and 6 from J, leaving 13 bases between them. Here the CDR3 reads CASTEGRAQPQHF. The CDR3 nucleotides read TGTGCCAGCACGGAGGGAAGAGCTCAGCCCCAGCATTTT.

This clone is a singleton in its sample. The CDR3 DNA reads TGTGCCATCAGTGAGGCCAGGGGCTCCTATAATTCACCCCTCCACTTT. It specifies CAISEARGSYNSPLHF. This chain links TRBV10-3 with TRBJ1-6, with D perhaps matching TRBD1 (6 bases). The germline V gene encodes CDR1 ENHRY and CDR2 SYGVKD. The ends were cut back, 2 bases at V and 0 bases at J, with 8 bases in the middle. The CDR3 runs 16 residues.

This clone was counted once. J is TRBJ2-6 and V is TRBV5-1, with D maybe TRBD2 (5 bases). Germline V lookup: CDR1 SGHRS, CDR2 YFSETQ. The V end was cut by 0 bases, the J end by 7 bases, with 11 bases between. The CDR3 has 15 residues. This CDR3 reads CASSLDAAGANVLTF. The DNA for the CDR3 is TGCGCCAGCAGCTTGGACGCTGCGGGTGCCAACGTCCTGACTTTC.

J is TRBJ1-1 and V is TRBV7-9; possible D gene TRBD1, 5 bases. The germline V and J ends were trimmed by 7 bases and 1 base, with 13 bases remaining between them. CDR1 and CDR2 from the germline V gene are SEHNR and FQNEAQ (reference sequence). The CDR3 covers 14 residues. As DNA, the CDR3 is TGTGCCAGCACAAAAACGGGGGGGAACACTGAAGCTTTCTTT. Protein product: CASTKTGGNTEAFF.

The J gene is TRBJ2-2, the V gene TRBV30; unclear D gene. V was clipped by 3 bases and J by 2 bases, with 7 bases between them. Germline assignment: CDR1 GTSNPN and CDR2 SVGIG (reference sequence). The CDR3 has 13 amino acids. The CDR3 DNA sequence: TGTGCCTGGAGGCACAGTAACACCGGGGAGCTGTTTTTT. Translating it yields CAWRHSNTGELFF.

The V and J genes are TRBV6-6 and TRBJ2-4; D is unclear. Trimming took off 8 bases at V and 5 bases at J, with 4 bases between the two ends. Germline CDR1 MNHNY, CDR2 SVGAGI (reference sequence). The CDR3 length is 10 residues. The CDR3 DNA reads TGTGCCAGCCGGGAAAACATTCAGTACTTC. This codes for CASRENIQYF.